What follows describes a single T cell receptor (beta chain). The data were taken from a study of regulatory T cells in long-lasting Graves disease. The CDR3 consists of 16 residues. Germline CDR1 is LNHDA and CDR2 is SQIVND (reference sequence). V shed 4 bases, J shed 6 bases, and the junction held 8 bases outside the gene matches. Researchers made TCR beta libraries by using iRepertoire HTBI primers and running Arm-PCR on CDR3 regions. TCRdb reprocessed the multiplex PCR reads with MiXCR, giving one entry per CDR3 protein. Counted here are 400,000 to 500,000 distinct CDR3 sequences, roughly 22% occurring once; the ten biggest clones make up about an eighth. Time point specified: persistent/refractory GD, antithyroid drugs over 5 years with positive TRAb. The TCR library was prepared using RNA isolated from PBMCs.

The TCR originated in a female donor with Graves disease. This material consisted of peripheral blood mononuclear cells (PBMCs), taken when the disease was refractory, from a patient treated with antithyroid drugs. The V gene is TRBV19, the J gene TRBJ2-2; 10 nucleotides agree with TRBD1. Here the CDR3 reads CASSTPGQGHAGELFF. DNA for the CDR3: TGTGCCAGTAGTACCCCGGGACAGGGGCACGCCGGGGAGCTGTTTTTT. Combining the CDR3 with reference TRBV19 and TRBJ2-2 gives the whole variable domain DGGITQSPKYLFRKEGQNVTLSCEQNLNHDAMYWYRQDPGQGLRLIYYSQIVNDFQKGDIAEGYSVSREKKESFPLTVTSAQKNPTAFYLCASSTPGQGHAGELFFGEGSRLTVL.